This T cell receptor (beta chain) is drawn from a study of blood T cell repertoires in COVID-19. Overall study context: The United States, Italy and Spain provided the acute and convalescent COVID-19 samples.

Self-reported history from a screening survey and questionnaire set each donor's cohort. Each exposed participant met a COVID-19 case in the 2 weeks preceding study entry. Clones were read by immunoSEQ multiplex PCR, and TCRdb kept only the in-frame ones, dropping some. The sample contains around 170,000 clones, 80% of which appear only once. Germline assignment: CDR1 SGHDT and CDR2 YYEEEE. CDR3 length: 15 amino acids. J was trimmed by 4 bases and V by 2 bases; bases with no gene match: 4. The chain has TRBV5-6 and TRBJ1-2; the match to TRBD1 covers 11 bases. Sample: PBMCs or T cells enriched from blood (not recorded which). The TCR was taken from a man aged 60 to 69 who had been exposed to COVID-19. The CDR3 reads CASSFPGQGGYGYTF. The CDR3 nucleotides are TGTGCCAGCAGCTTCCCGGGACAGGGGGGCTATGGCTACACCTTC.